This paragraph covers one T cell receptor beta chain sequence. Its antigen is not identified. V lost 4 bases to trimming and J lost 2 bases, with 14 bases between them. The germline gives CDR1 DFQATT, CDR2 SNEGSKA (reference sequence). CDR3 length: 14 amino acids. The data are from a study of CD8+CD57+ T cells in acquired aplastic anemia. Study-level findings and limits: CD8+ Simpson's diversity showed no significant patient-control difference.

Genomic DNA provided the template from which TCR beta VDJ and CDR3 profiles were obtained. TCRdb ran MiXCR on the reads and lists one entry per CDR3 protein. The table includes 90,000 to 150,000 distinct CDR3 sequences, about 50% detected once. Flow cytometry had shown expanded CD8+CD57+ cells in the patients chosen for sequencing. The gene calls are TRBV20-1 and TRBJ2-5, with a possible D match to TRBD2 (6 bases). The source material was sorted CD4+, CD8+, or CD8+CD57+ T cells (not recorded which) from PBMCs. The source of this sequence is a human donor with aplastic anemia. The CDR3 DNA is TGCAGTGCTACCCCCCCGGGGGTACAAGAGACCCAGTACTTC. Translated, it gives CSATPPGVQETQYF.